A selection of T cell receptor beta chains follows, all from one sample in a study of T-cell memory formation after mild COVID-19. TCRdb re-called the 5' RACE reads with MiXCR, one entry per CDR3 protein. The table records 350,000 to 450,000 distinct CDR3 sequences, approximately 15% of them present only once. Material for sequencing was PBMCs or a T cell subset sorted from them (not recorded which). All receptors derive from a man aged 18 to 30 who had mild COVID-19 (a few samples of this study predate the infection). Cell type and time point are not known. The CDR3 runs from the conserved cysteine through the conserved F or W. The D gene is left open where the match is weak. Clone size is not always given. Where it is, it says once, few, many or a class for expanded clones.

V: TRBV12-3/TRBV12-4; J: TRBJ2-1; size: many; D: NA; CDR3: CASSFGGEQFF; DNA: TGTGCCAGCAGTTTCGGGGGTGAGCAGTTCTTC
V: TRBV3-1; J: TRBJ2-3; size: NA; D: NA; CDR3: CASSQDGGSTDTQYF; DNA: TGTGCCAGCAGCCAAGACGGGGGAAGCACAGATACGCAGTATTTT
V: TRBV11-2; J: TRBJ1-1; size: NA; D: NA; CDR3: CASSPGYNTEAFF; DNA: TGTGCCAGCAGCCCCGGGTACAACACTGAAGCTTTCTTT
V: TRBV7-2; J: TRBJ1-2; size: many; D: NA; CDR3: CASSLGGGNYGYTF; DNA: TGTGCCAGCAGTTTAGGTGGAGGAAACTATGGCTACACCTTC
V: TRBV12-3/TRBV12-4; J: TRBJ1-1; size: few; D: NA; CDR3: CASRRQSEDEAFF; DNA: TGTGCCAGCAGGCGACAAAGCGAAGATGAAGCTTTCTTT
V: TRBV7-2; J: TRBJ2-7; size: many; D: NA; CDR3: CASSLSPDLSAYEQYF; DNA: TGTGCCAGCAGCTTATCCCCGGACCTCTCGGCCTACGAGCAGTACTTC
V: TRBV7-2; J: TRBJ1-2; size: NA; D: TRBD1; CDR3: CASSSFDRGRYGYTF; DNA: TGTGCCAGCAGCTCCTTTGACAGGGGGAGATATGGCTACACCTTC
V: TRBV29-1; J: TRBJ1-4; size: few; D: NA; CDR3: CSVDHPTNEKLFF; DNA: TGCAGCGTTGATCATCCTACTAATGAAAAACTGTTTTTT
V: TRBV5-1; J: TRBJ1-2; size: few; D: NA; CDR3: CASSVTNPRDGYTF; DNA: TGCGCCAGCAGCGTAACGAATCCCCGTGATGGCTACACCTTC
V: TRBV7-9; J: TRBJ2-1; size: few; D: TRBD2; CDR3: CASSFGAGVNEQFF; DNA: TGTGCCAGCAGCTTTGGAGCGGGGGTCAATGAGCAGTTCTTC
V: TRBV28; J: TRBJ2-5; size: many; D: NA; CDR3: CATRQGRETQYF; DNA: TGTGCCACCCGGCAGGGCAGAGAGACCCAGTACTTC
V: TRBV5-6; J: TRBJ2-5; size: many; D: TRBD1; CDR3: CASSRQGASTQETQYF; DNA: TGTGCCAGCAGCCGACAGGGGGCGTCCACCCAAGAGACCCAGTACTTC
V: TRBV20-1; J: TRBJ2-1; size: NA; D: TRBD2; CDR3: CSARRLAGDPYNEQFF; DNA: TGCAGTGCTAGACGACTAGCGGGGGACCCCTACAATGAGCAGTTCTTC
V: TRBV7-7; J: TRBJ2-3; size: few; D: TRBD2; CDR3: CASSPGLAGGDTQYF; DNA: TGTGCTAGCAGCCCTGGACTAGCGGGGGGTGATACGCAGTATTTT
V: TRBV18; J: TRBJ2-3; size: few; D: NA; CDR3: CASSPSRSGYTTSSTDTQYF; DNA: TGTGCCAGCTCACCGTCGCGAAGCGGGTACACTACGTCTAGCACAGATACGCAGTATTTT
V: TRBV2; J: TRBJ1-2; size: many; D: TRBD1; CDR3: CASSTPGTGINYGYTF; DNA: TGTGCCAGCAGTACACCCGGGACAGGGATTAACTATGGCTACACCTTC
V: TRBV7-2; J: TRBJ1-2; size: few; D: NA; CDR3: CASWAVRSYGYTF; DNA: TGTGCCAGCTGGGCCGTGAGGAGCTATGGCTACACCTTC
V: TRBV5-5; J: TRBJ1-1; size: NA; D: NA; CDR3: CASSLQGVTEAFF; DNA: TGTGCCAGCAGCCTCCAGGGTGTCACTGAAGCTTTCTTT
V: TRBV7-2; J: TRBJ2-1; size: NA; D: NA; CDR3: CASSLAPTEQFF; DNA: TGTGCCAGCAGCTTAGCGCCAACCGAGCAGTTCTTC
V: TRBV11-2; J: TRBJ2-5; size: few; D: TRBD1; CDR3: CASRNGGTGEELGETQYF; DNA: TGTGCCAGCAGAAACGGGGGGACAGGGGAGGAACTTGGGGAGACCCAGTACTTC
V: TRBV7-3; J: TRBJ2-2; size: NA; D: NA; CDR3: CASSLAGPQGGELFF; DNA: TGTGCCAGCAGCTTGGCGGGACCCCAGGGCGGGGAGCTGTTTTTT
V: TRBV18; J: TRBJ1-5; size: NA; D: NA; CDR3: CASSPGPVSNQPQHF; DNA: TGTGCCAGCTCACCTGGCCCGGTCTCTAATCAGCCCCAGCATTTT